Below are 4 T cell receptor beta chains sequenced from a single sample in a study of T cell repertoires in cytomegalovirus infection. TCRdb itself ran the reads through MiXCR, one entry per CDR3 protein. The sample consists of roughly 860,000 distinct CDR3 sequences, approximately 32% of them appearing once. These receptors' targets are unknown. The sample consisted of cultured CD8+ T cells from PBMCs, taken from culture after CMV antigen stimulation. The receptors were gathered from a human donor in good health (CMV status not recorded). Some clones in this sample may be carry-over from other donors' samples.

V usage is TRBV7-2 and J usage is TRBJ2-1; TRBD2 might be the D (5 bases). V lost 1 base, J lost 15 bases, and 19 bases lay in between. CDR1 and CDR2 from the germline V gene are SGHTA and FQGNSA. The CDR3 totals 14 residues. The CDR3 protein is CASSLGRQAPRWFF. In nucleotides, the CDR3 is TGTGCCAGCAGCTTAGGGAGGCAGGCTCCTAGGTGGTTCTTC.

In nucleotides, the CDR3 is TGCAGTGCCGGGGGGACTGGAAACACCATATATTTT. Protein product: CSAGGTGNTIYF. The chain couples TRBV20-1 to TRBJ1-3; D might be TRBD1 (5 bases). CDR1 and CDR2 from the germline V gene are DFQATT and SNEGSKA (reference sequence). The CDR3 is 12 residues long. V gave up 6 bases and J gave up 2 bases, with 8 bases separating them.

With regard to this clonotype: Germline and junction disagree at one end, which may indicate a read error. The chain links TRBV12-3 or TRBV12-4 to TRBJ1-1; D is unclear. The CDR3 has 13 residues. CDR3 region: CASTSSMNTKAFF. Written as DNA, the CDR3 is TGTGCCAGCACCTCATCGATGAACACTAAAGCTTTCTTT.

This clonotype was found a few times. This sequence joins TRBV11-2 and TRBJ2-7, with D perhaps matching TRBD1 or TRBD2 (6 bases each). The CDR3 spans 19 residues. Germline V gene sequence: CDR1 SGHAT, CDR2 FQNNGV. Trimming shortened V by 0 bases and J by 0 bases, and 21 bases separated the two germline ends. The CDR3 spells CASSLDVWGARDGSYEQYV. The CDR3 nucleotides are TGTGCCAGCAGCTTAGATGTTTGGGGGGCCCGGGACGGCTCCTACGAGCAGTACGTC.